This TCR beta chain was found in a study of blood T cell repertoires in COVID-19. For the study at large: The United States, Italy and Spain were the sources of the acute and convalescent COVID-19 samples. T cells, B-cell-depleted T cells, or PBMCs supplied cDNA or gDNA.

The CDR3 has 13 amino acids. CDR1 MNHEY and CDR2 SVGAGI come from the germline V gene. Trimming pared 6 bases from V and 6 bases from J, leaving 12 bases between. In the original processing: Nucleated cell counts were estimated from reference gene primer amplification. Assay: immunoSEQ multiplex PCR; the TCRdb copy retains only in-frame clones and omits some. The DNA was the basis for D and trimming; V, J and clone size are from that table. The repertoire holds approximately 410,000 clones, with 86% as singletons. The genes are TRBV6-5 and TRBJ1-5, with a possible D match to TRBD1 (5 bases). Sequencing used peripheral blood. The source is a woman aged 25 to 39 with active or convalescent COVID-19. The CDR3 DNA is TGTGCCAGCAGCCCCTCCAGGGTTCAGCCCCAGCATTTT. It yields the protein CASSPSRVQPQHF.